What follows are 29 T cell receptor beta chains derived from one specimen sequenced in a study of OX40 agonist ivuxolimab in advanced cancers. Libraries were prepared by immunoSEQ multiplex PCR; TCRdb keeps only in-frame clonotypes and omits some of them. The sample shows tens of thousands of clones, 88% of them seen only once. The starting material was CD4+ or CD8+ T cells sorted from blood, obtained in a trial of the OX40 agonist ivuxolimab. The origin of the receptors is an adult with an advanced solid tumor such as melanoma, head and neck, liver or kidney cancer.

This clone was detected a few times. The chain combines TRBV9 with TRBJ2-7; D remains ambiguous. The CDR3 totals 13 residues. Per the germline V gene, CDR1 is SGDLS and CDR2 is YYNGEE. V lost 2 bases to trimming and J lost 2 bases, with 8 bases between them. CDR3 protein: CASSVSPAYEQYF. In DNA, the CDR3 is TGTGCCAGCAGCGTTTCTCCCGCCTACGAGCAGTACTTC.

CDR3 protein: CASSDRGATEAFF. In DNA form, the CDR3 reads TGTGCCAGCAGCGACAGGGGAGCTACTGAAGCTTTCTTT. The rearrangement uses TRBV11-1 and TRBJ1-1; 8 positions match TRBD1. V trimming: 5 bases; J trimming: 5 bases; junction bases outside the gene matches: 4. The germline gives CDR1 SGHAT, CDR2 FQDESV (reference sequence). There are 13 residues in the CDR3.

This clone appeared a single time. This chain connects TRBV27 to TRBJ1-2; D gene uncertain. The germline CDR1 and CDR2 sequences are MNHEY and SMNVEV (reference sequence). The CDR3 has 15 amino acids. V lost 2 bases and J 5 bases, leaving 15 bases between the germline ends. The CDR3 loop is CASSLTVSRAYGYTF. CDR3 sequence (DNA): TGTGCCAGCAGTTTAACGGTTTCGAGGGCGTATGGCTACACCTTC.

V is TRBV10-1 and J is TRBJ1-1; the match to TRBD1 covers 9 bases. The V gene's germline CDR1 is WNHNN and CDR2 SYGVQD (reference sequence). V lost 3 bases to trimming and J lost 2 bases; unmatched junction nucleotides: 4. This CDR3 has 15 residues. The CDR3 region is CASSDTGQGNTEAFF. The CDR3 DNA follows: TGCGCCAGCAGTGATACGGGACAGGGTAACACTGAAGCTTTCTTT.

V usage is TRBV28 and J usage is TRBJ2-3, with 11 bases fitting TRBD2. CDR1 MDHEN and CDR2 SYDVKM come from the germline V gene. V was pared by 2 bases and J by 5 bases, with 6 bases of the junction left unmatched. The CDR3 sequence is 16 residues long. The CDR3 nucleotides are TGTGCCAGCAGTTTAATAGCGGGGGGGCAAGGAGATACGCAGTATTTT. It encodes CASSLIAGGQGDTQYF.

The chain uses TRBV2 and TRBJ2-1, with D uncertain. CDR1 SNHLY and CDR2 FYNNEI come from the germline V gene. Trimming left V 3 bases short and J 0 bases short, with 15 bases between. There are 17 residues in the CDR3. The CDR3 sequence is CASSDRVFSSSYNEQFF. CDR3 DNA: TGTGCCAGCAGTGATCGGGTCTTTTCGAGCTCCTACAATGAGCAGTTCTTC.

The genes are TRBV5-5 and TRBJ1-2; D gene uncertain. CDR1 is SGHKS and CDR2 is YYEKEE in the germline V gene (reference sequence). The CDR3 totals 11 residues. V dropped 3 bases and J dropped 8 bases, with 8 bases sitting between them. In DNA, the CDR3 is TGTGCCAGCAGCTCCTCACGGGGCTACACCTTC. This encodes CASSSSRGYTF.

This clone was observed a single time. The chain combines TRBV29-1 with TRBJ2-7; the match to TRBD2 covers 7 bases. There are 12 residues in the CDR3. Germline CDR1 and CDR2: SQVTM and ANQGSEA. The junction had 2 bases not matched to a gene; V was cut back by 6 bases and J by 0 bases. This CDR3 reads CSVGGGSYEQYF. CDR3 DNA sequence: TGCAGCGTGGGGGGGGGCTCCTACGAGCAGTACTTC.

The chain employs TRBV28 and TRBJ2-7; perhaps TRBD1 as D (6 bases). The V end was cut by 2 bases, the J end by 4 bases, with 6 bases between. Germline V gene sequence: CDR1 MDHEN, CDR2 SYDVKM. The CDR3 consists of 12 residues. The CDR3: CASSLTGYEQYF. The CDR3 region has the DNA TGTGCCAGCAGTTTAACAGGGTACGAGCAGTACTTC.

The gene calls are TRBV11-2 and TRBJ2-7; TRBD2 might be the D (5 bases). The germline gives CDR1 SGHAT, CDR2 FQNNGV. V was cut by 6 bases and J by 1 base, with 10 bases left in between. This CDR3 spans 13 amino acids. The CDR3 region has the DNA TGTGCCAGCAGAAAAGAGGGATCCTACGAGCAGTACTTC. Its translation: CASRKEGSYEQYF.

The gene calls are TRBV11-2 and TRBJ2-2; no clear D. V lost 5 bases to trimming and J lost 1 base, with 8 bases between them. This CDR3 contains 14 residues. CDR1 and CDR2 from the germline V gene are SGHAT and FQNNGV. This CDR3 is CASSPQQNTGELFF. In nucleotides, the CDR3 is TGTGCCAGCAGCCCGCAACAGAACACCGGGGAGCTGTTTTTT.

The chain uses TRBV28 and TRBJ2-7; no reliable D call. The ends were cut back, 4 bases at V and 3 bases at J, with 4 bases in the middle. Per the germline V gene, CDR1 is MDHEN and CDR2 is SYDVKM. This CDR3 region has 11 residues. As DNA, the CDR3 is TGTGCCAGCAGTTCGATCTACGAGCAGTACTTC. It yields the protein CASSSIYEQYF.

The chain is built from TRBV9 and TRBJ2-7, with 7 bases aligning to TRBD2. J was trimmed by 0 bases and V by 3 bases; bases with no gene match: 9. There are 16 residues in the CDR3. The germline gives CDR1 SGDLS, CDR2 YYNGEE. The CDR3: CASSGEGHSSSYEQYF. In DNA form, the CDR3 reads TGTGCCAGCAGCGGGGAGGGGCATTCAAGCTCCTACGAGCAGTACTTC.

The chain combines TRBV27 with TRBJ2-1; the match to TRBD2 covers 10 bases. Germline V gene sequence: CDR1 MNHEY, CDR2 SMNVEV (reference sequence). The V gene end was trimmed by 5 bases and the J gene end by 5 bases; junction bases not matched to a gene: 3. The CDR3 is 14 amino acids. Written as DNA, the CDR3 is TGTGCCAGCAGTCCTAGCGGGGGTCACAATGAGCAGTTCTTC. This sequence encodes CASSPSGGHNEQFF.

This chain connects TRBV7-9 to TRBJ2-3, with 7 bases that match TRBD2. Trimming took 5 bases from V and 4 from J; bases not matched to a gene: 9. CDR1 and CDR2 (germline): SEHNR, FQNEAQ (reference sequence). The CDR3 contains 15 residues. Here the CDR3 DNA reads TGTGCCAGCAGCCGCCGGGGGGTTGGTGCAGATACGCAGTATTTT. It yields the protein CASSRRGVGADTQYF.

This rearrangement joins TRBV2 to TRBJ2-1, with D perhaps TRBD2 (7 bases). The CDR3 is 14 residues long. Trimming shortened V by 5 bases and J by 7 bases, and 15 bases separated the two germline ends. Looked up from germline, CDR1 is SNHLY and CDR2 is FYNNEI. This chain's CDR3 is CASSLREGGNEQFF. CDR3 bases: TGTGCCAGCAGTCTCAGGGAGGGGGGAAATGAGCAGTTCTTC. Full variable domain (missing parts from reference TRBV2 and TRBJ2-1): EPEVTQTPSHQVTQMGQEVILRCVPISNHLYFYWYRQILGQKVEFLVSFYNNEISEKSEIFDDQFSVERPDGSNFTLKIRSTKLEDSAMYFCASSLREGGNEQFFGPGTRLTVL.

The chain employs TRBV27 and TRBJ1-4; 8 bases fit TRBD1. The CDR3 length is 17 residues. In germline, CDR1 is MNHEY, CDR2 SMNVEV (reference sequence). Losses at the gene ends were 2 bases for V and 5 bases for J; bases not matched to a gene: 10. CDR3 loop: CASSLRGQGQINEKLFF. DNA of the CDR3: TGTGCCAGCAGTTTACGAGGACAGGGACAAATAAATGAAAAACTGTTTTTT.

The chain couples TRBV11-2 to TRBJ2-7; D is unclear. This CDR3 has 11 amino acids. With 6 bases removed from V and 6 bases from J, the gap between germline ends came to 9 bases. The germline V gene has CDR1 SGHAT and CDR2 FQNNGV. The CDR3 loop is CASSELGEQYF. CDR3 bases: TGTGCCAGCAGTGAACTTGGCGAGCAGTACTTC.

The genes are TRBV6-5 and TRBJ2-5, with 8 bases lining up with TRBD2. The junction had 8 bases not matched to a gene; V was cut back by 6 bases and J by 5 bases. This CDR3 spans 14 amino acids. Germline V lookup: CDR1 MNHEY, CDR2 SVGAGI. CDR3 amino acids: CASSPPGGDETQYF. The CDR3 DNA reads as TGTGCCAGCAGCCCCCCCGGGGGGGATGAGACCCAGTACTTC.

Only one count was recorded for this clone. This chain links TRBV9 with TRBJ2-2; the D is unclear. The CDR3 consists of 15 residues. The germline V and J ends were trimmed by 3 bases and 0 bases, with 9 bases remaining between them. Looked up from germline, CDR1 is SGDLS and CDR2 is YYNGEE. The CDR3 protein is CASSETPANTGELFF. DNA for the CDR3: TGTGCCAGCAGCGAGACCCCCGCGAACACCGGGGAGCTGTTTTTT.

CDR3 bases: TGTGCCAGCAGCCCGAAACAGGGGAAGAGATACAATGAGCAGTTCTTC. Translating gives CASSPKQGKRYNEQFF. V gene TRBV7-9 combines with J gene TRBJ2-1, with 7 bases aligning to TRBD1. Trimming at V came to 5 bases and at J to 4 bases, leaving 11 bases not matched to a gene. Germline CDR1 reads SEHNR; CDR2 reads FQNEAQ (reference sequence). The CDR3 covers 16 residues.

This chain uses TRBV5-6 with TRBJ2-7, with D perhaps TRBD1 or TRBD2 (5 bases each). Between the trimmed V and J ends, which lost 6 bases and 6 bases, there was a span of 13 bases. Germline CDR1 is SGHDT and CDR2 is YYEEEE. The CDR3 is 12 residues long. The CDR3 loop is CASKGTGFEQYF. CDR3 coding DNA: TGTGCCAGCAAGGGGACCGGGTTCGAGCAGTACTTC. Drawing the rest from reference TRBV5-6 and TRBJ2-7, the complete variable domain is DAGVTQSPTHLIKTRGQQVTLRCSPKSGHDTVSWYQQALGQGPQFIFQYYEEEERQRGNFPDRFSGHQFPNYSSELNVNALLLGDSALYLCASKGTGFEQYFGPGTRLTVT.

The rearrangement joins TRBV7-2 to TRBJ2-4, with 11 positions matching TRBD2. The CDR3 is 15 residues long. Trimming took 2 bases from V and 5 from J; bases not matched to a gene: 2. Germline values: CDR1 SGHTA, CDR2 FQGNSA. CDR3 sequence: CASSLPGLAENIQYF. CDR3 DNA sequence: TGTGCCAGCAGCTTACCGGGACTAGCGGAAAACATTCAGTACTTC.

V and J are TRBV5-6 and TRBJ1-2, with D possibly TRBD1 on 5 matching bases. The germline CDR1 and CDR2 sequences are SGHDT and YYEEEE. V lost 4 bases to trimming and J lost 1 base, with 11 bases between them. The CDR3 is made up of 14 amino acids. CDR3 DNA: TGTGCCAGCAGCCCGGGACGGCTTAACTATGGCTACACCTTC. This gives the protein CASSPGRLNYGYTF.

V is TRBV6-1 and J is TRBJ1-5, with D unclear. Per the germline V gene, CDR1 is MNHNS and CDR2 is SASEGT. The CDR3 contains 15 residues. Trimming took off 1 base at V and 1 base at J, with 8 bases between the two ends. This chain's CDR3 is CASSEGPPSNQPQHF. The CDR3, as DNA: TGTGCCAGCAGTGAAGGACCTCCAAGCAATCAGCCCCAGCATTTT.

V is TRBV11-2 and J is TRBJ1-4; D is unclear. With 0 bases removed from V and 8 bases from J, the gap between germline ends came to 7 bases. The germline V gene encodes CDR1 SGHAT and CDR2 FQNNGV. The CDR3 is 13 amino acids. CDR3 amino acids: CASSLEQNEKLFF. CDR3 DNA: TGTGCCAGCAGCTTAGAGCAGAACGAAAAACTGTTTTTT.

The chain is built from TRBV27 and TRBJ2-7; D not certain. CDR3 length equals 12 residues. CDR1 is MNHEY and CDR2 is SMNVEV in the germline V gene (reference sequence). V was cut by 4 bases and J by 3 bases, with 7 bases left in between. The CDR3 here is CASSSTGYEQYF. The CDR3 DNA sequence: TGTGCCAGCAGTTCCACCGGCTACGAGCAGTACTTC.

This rearrangement joins TRBV7-9 to TRBJ2-1; D gene unclear. Germline CDR1 and CDR2: SEHNR and FQNEAQ (reference sequence). V lost 1 base and J lost 5, with 3 bases in between. The CDR3 contains 12 residues. The CDR3 DNA sequence: TGTGCCAGCAGCTTAGAAGACAATGAGCAGTTCTTC. Residues: CASSLEDNEQFF. Full variable domain (outside the CDR3, taken from reference TRBV7-9 and TRBJ2-1): DTGVSQNPRHKITKRGQNVTFRCDPISEHNRLYWYRQTLGQGPEFLTYFQNEAQLEKSRLLSDRFSAERPKGSFSTLEIQRTEQGDSAMYLCASSLEDNEQFFGPGTRLTVL.

The J gene is TRBJ2-7, the V gene TRBV27, with D possibly being TRBD2 (6 bases). The CDR3 is 13 amino acids. V was clipped by 2 bases and J by 9 bases, with 14 bases between them. Germline CDR1 MNHEY, CDR2 SMNVEV (reference sequence). The CDR3 sequence is CASSLEGRMWQYF. The CDR3 nucleotides read TGTGCCAGCAGTTTAGAGGGGAGGATGTGGCAGTACTTC.